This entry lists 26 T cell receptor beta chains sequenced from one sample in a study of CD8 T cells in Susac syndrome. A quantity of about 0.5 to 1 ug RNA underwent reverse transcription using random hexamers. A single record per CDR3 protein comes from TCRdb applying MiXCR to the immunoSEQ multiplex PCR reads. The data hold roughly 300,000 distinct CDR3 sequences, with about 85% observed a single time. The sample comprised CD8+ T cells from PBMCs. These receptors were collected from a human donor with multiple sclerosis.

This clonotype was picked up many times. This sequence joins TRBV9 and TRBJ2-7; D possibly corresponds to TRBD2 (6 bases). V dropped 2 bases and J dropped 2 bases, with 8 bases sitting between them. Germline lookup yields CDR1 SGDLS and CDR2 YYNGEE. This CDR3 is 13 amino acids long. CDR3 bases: TGTGCCAGCAGCGTTGGGGGGACCTACGAGCAGTACTTC. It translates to CASSVGGTYEQYF.

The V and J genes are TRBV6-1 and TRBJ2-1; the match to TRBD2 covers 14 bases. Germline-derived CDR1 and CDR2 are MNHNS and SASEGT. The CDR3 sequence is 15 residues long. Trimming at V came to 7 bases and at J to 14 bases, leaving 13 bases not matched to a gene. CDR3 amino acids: CASTRLAGGLGQEFF. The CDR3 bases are TGTGCCAGCACCCGACTAGCGGGAGGGCTAGGCCAGGAGTTCTTC.

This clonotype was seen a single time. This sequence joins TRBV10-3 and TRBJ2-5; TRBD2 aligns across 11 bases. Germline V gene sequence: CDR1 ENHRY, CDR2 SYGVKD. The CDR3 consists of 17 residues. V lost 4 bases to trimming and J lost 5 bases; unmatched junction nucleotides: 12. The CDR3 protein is CAISAYFSGREIETQYF. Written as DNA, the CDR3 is TGTGCCATCAGTGCCTACTTTAGCGGGAGGGAGATTGAGACCCAGTACTTC.

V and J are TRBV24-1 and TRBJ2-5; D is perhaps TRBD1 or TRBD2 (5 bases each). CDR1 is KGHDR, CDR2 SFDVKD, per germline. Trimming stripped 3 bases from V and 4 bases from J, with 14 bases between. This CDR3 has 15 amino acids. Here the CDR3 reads CATSDRGTGLETQYF. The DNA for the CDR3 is TGTGCCACCAGTGATCGTGGGACGGGGCTAGAGACCCAGTACTTC.

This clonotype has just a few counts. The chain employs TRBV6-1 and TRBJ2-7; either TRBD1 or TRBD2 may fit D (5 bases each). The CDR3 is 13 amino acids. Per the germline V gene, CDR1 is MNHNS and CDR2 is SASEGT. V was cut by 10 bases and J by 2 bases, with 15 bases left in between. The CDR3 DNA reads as TGTGCCACCCTCTGGGACGGTACCTACGAGCAGTACTTC. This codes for CATLWDGTYEQYF.

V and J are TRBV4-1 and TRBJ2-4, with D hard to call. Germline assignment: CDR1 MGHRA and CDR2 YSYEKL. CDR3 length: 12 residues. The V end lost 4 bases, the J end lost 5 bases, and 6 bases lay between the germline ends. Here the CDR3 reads CASSPRQNIQYF. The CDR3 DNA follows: TGCGCCAGCAGCCCCAGACAAAACATTCAGTACTTC.

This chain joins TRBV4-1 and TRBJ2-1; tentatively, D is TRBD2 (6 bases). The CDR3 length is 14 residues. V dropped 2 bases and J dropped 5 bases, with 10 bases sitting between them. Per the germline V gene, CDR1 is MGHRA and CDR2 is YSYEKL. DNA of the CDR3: TGCGCCAGCAGCCAACCCGGGAGCCACAATGAGCAGTTCTTC. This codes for CASSQPGSHNEQFF.

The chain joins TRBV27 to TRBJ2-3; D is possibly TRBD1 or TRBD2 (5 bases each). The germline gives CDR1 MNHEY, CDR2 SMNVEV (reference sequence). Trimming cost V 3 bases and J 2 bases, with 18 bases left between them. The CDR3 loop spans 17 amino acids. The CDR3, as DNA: TGTGCCAGCAGTTTCATTCTCACAGGCGGACTCACAGATACGCAGTATTTT. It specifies CASSFILTGGLTDTQYF.

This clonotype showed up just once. CDR3 sequence reads: CASSILAFNEQFF. Here the CDR3 DNA reads TGTGCCAGTAGTATATTAGCCTTCAATGAGCAGTTCTTC. The V and J genes are TRBV19 and TRBJ2-1; D is undetermined. In germline, CDR1 is LNHDA, CDR2 SQIVND (reference sequence). The CDR3 covers 13 residues. The ends were cut back, 2 bases at V and 6 bases at J, with 8 bases in the middle.

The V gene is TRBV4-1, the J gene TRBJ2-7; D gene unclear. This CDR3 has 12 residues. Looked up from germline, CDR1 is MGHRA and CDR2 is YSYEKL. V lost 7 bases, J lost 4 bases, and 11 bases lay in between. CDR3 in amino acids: CASKGIAYEQYF. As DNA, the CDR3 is TGCGCCAGCAAAGGGATTGCTTACGAGCAGTACTTC.

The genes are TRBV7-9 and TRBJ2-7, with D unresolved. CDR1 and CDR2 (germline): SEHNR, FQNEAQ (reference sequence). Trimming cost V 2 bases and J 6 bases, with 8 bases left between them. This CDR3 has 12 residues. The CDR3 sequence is CASSLYPPEQYF. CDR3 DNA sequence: TGTGCCAGCAGCTTATACCCCCCCGAGCAGTACTTC.

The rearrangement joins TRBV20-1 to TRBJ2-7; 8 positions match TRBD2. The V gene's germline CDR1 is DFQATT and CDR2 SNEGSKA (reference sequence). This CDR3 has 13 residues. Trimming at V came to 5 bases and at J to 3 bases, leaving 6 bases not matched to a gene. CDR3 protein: CSARSGTDYEQYF. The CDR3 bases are TGCAGTGCTCGTAGCGGGACGGACTACGAGCAGTACTTC.

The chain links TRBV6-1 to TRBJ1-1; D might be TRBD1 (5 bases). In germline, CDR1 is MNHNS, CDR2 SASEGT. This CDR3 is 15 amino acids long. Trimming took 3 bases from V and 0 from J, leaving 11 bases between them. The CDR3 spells CASSDWDGMNTEAFF. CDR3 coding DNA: TGTGCCAGCAGTGATTGGGACGGAATGAACACTGAAGCTTTCTTT.

CDR3 coding DNA: TGTGCCAGCAGCTTAGAACCGACCAACTACAATGAGCAGTTCTTC. Its translation is CASSLEPTNYNEQFF. The rearrangement joins TRBV11-2 to TRBJ2-1; no firm D call. The CDR3 is 15 residues long. With 0 bases removed from V and 3 bases from J, the gap between germline ends came to 9 bases. Germline assignment: CDR1 SGHAT and CDR2 FQNNGV.

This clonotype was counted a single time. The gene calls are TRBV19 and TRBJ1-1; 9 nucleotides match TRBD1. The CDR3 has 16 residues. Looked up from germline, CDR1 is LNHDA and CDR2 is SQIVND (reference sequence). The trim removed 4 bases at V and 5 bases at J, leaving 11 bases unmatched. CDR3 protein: CASSSPGTGRRTEAFF. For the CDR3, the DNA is TGTGCCAGTAGTAGTCCCGGGACAGGGAGGAGGACTGAAGCTTTCTTT.

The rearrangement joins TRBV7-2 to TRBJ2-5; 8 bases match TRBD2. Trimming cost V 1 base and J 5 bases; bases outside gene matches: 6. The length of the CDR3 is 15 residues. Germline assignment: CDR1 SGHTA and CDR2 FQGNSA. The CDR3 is CASSLVAGRPETQYF. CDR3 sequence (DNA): TGTGCCAGCAGCTTAGTAGCGGGGCGACCGGAGACCCAGTACTTC.

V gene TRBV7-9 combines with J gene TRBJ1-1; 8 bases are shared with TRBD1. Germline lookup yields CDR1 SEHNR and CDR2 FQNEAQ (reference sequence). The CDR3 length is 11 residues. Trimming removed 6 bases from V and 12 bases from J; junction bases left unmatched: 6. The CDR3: CASREGQVPFF. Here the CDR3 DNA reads TGTGCCAGCAGGGAGGGACAGGTCCCTTTCTTT.

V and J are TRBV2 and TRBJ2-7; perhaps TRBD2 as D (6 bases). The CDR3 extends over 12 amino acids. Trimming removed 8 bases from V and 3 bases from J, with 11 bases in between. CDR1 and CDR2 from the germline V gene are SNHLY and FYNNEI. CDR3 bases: TGTGCCAGCCGGGGGACGTACTACGAGCAGTACTTC. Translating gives CASRGTYYEQYF.

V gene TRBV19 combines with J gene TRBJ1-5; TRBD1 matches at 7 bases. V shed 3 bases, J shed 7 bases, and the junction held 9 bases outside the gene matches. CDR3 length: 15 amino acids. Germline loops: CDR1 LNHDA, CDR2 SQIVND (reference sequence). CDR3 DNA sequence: TGTGCCAGTAGTATCGGAGGGGGCGCGGGGCAGCCCCAGCATTTT. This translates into CASSIGGGAGQPQHF.

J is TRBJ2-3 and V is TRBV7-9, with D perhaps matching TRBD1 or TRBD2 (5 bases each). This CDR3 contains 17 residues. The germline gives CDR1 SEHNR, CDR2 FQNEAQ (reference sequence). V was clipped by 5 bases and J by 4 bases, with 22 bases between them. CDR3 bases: TGTGCCAGCAGCAGCCCCCGTGGAAGACGAGGGGCAGATACGCAGTATTTT. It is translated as CASSSPRGRRGADTQYF.

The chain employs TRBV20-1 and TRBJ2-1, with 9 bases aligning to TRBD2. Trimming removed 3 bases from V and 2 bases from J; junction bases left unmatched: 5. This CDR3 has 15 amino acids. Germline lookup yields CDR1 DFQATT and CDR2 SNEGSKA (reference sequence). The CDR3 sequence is CSASDLAGTYNEQFF. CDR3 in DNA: TGCAGTGCTAGCGACCTAGCGGGAACCTACAATGAGCAGTTCTTC.

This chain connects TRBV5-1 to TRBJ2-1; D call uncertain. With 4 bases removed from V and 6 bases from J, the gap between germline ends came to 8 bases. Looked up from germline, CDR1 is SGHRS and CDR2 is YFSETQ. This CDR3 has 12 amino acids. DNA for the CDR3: TGCGCCAGCAGCCCCGCGTCCAATGAGCAGTTCTTC. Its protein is CASSPASNEQFF.

Here the CDR3 reads CAVKTPAPYNEQFF. For the CDR3, the DNA is TGTGCCGTGAAGACCCCTGCTCCCTACAATGAGCAGTTCTTC. This chain links TRBV7-8 with TRBJ2-1, with D hard to call. Germline-derived CDR1 and CDR2 are SGHVS and FQNEAQ. Deletions cut 11 bases from V and 2 bases from J, with 16 bases between. The CDR3 runs 14 residues.

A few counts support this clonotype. CDR3 loop: CASSPRTSGRGNEQFF. In DNA form, the CDR3 reads TGTGCCAGCAGCCCTCGGACTAGCGGGAGGGGCAATGAGCAGTTCTTC. The chain employs TRBV9 and TRBJ2-1; 15 bases fit TRBD2. With V trimmed by 4 bases and J by 6 bases, 5 bases remained unmatched. This CDR3 contains 16 residues. From germline, CDR1 is SGDLS and CDR2 YYNGEE. Variable domain in full (rest from reference TRBV9 and TRBJ2-1): DSGVTQTPKHLITATGQRVTLRCSPRSGDLSVYWYQQSLDQGLQFLIQYYNGEERAKGNILERFSAQQFPDLHSELNLSSLELGDSALYFCASSPRTSGRGNEQFFGPGTRLTVL.

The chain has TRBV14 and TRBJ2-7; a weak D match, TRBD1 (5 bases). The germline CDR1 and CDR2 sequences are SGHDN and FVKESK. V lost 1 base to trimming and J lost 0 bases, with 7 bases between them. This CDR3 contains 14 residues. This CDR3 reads CASSQGGSSYEQYF. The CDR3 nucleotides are TGTGCCAGCAGCCAAGGGGGCAGCTCCTACGAGCAGTACTTC. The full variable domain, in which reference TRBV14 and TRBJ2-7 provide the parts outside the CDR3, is EAGVTQFPSHSVIEKGQTVTLRCDPISGHDNLYWYRRVMGKEIKFLLHFVKESKQDESGMPNNRFLAERTGGTYSTLKVQPAELEDSGVYFCASSQGGSSYEQYFGPGTRLTVT.

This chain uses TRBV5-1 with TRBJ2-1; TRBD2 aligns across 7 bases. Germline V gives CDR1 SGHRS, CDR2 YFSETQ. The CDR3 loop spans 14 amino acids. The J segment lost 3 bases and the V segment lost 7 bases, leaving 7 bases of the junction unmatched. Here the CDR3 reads CASHASGGYNEQFF. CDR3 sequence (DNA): TGCGCCAGCCACGCGTCGGGGGGCTACAATGAGCAGTTCTTC.